The rows below give T cell receptor beta chains drawn from one sample of a study of cytomegalovirus exposure and HLA in healthy donors. Libraries were prepared by immunoSEQ multiplex PCR; TCRdb keeps only in-frame clonotypes and omits some of them. The sample contains approximately 100,000 clones, 79% of which appear only once. Sequencing input: PBMCs. Source of these receptors: a middle-aged woman in good health and CMV-seronegative. CDR3s include the opening cysteine and the closing phenylalanine or tryptophan. The D gene is left open where the match is weak. A row's size may be missing; if present it is once, few, many or a size class.

>13|TRBV19|-|few|TRBJ2-5
TGTGCCAGTAGTATGCAGGGAGGAGAGACCCAGTACTTC
CASSMQGGETQYF
>16|TRBV7-6|TRBD2|-|TRBJ2-1
TGTGCCAGCAGCTTAGTCAGGGCGGGAGCGGGCAATGAGCAGTTCTTC
CASSLVRAGAGNEQFF
>12|TRBV6-6|TRBD1|-|TRBJ1-1
TGTGCCAGCAGCCCTCACAGGGGTTCAGCTTTCTTT
CASSPHRGSAFF
>14|TRBV6-5|TRBD2|-|TRBJ2-7
TGTGCCAGCAGTTACGGCGGGAGGTTCAACGAGCAGTACTTC
CASSYGGRFNEQYF
>19|TRBV7-8|TRBD1|-|TRBJ2-1
TGTGCCAGCAGCTTTCCGGGACAGGGGGCCCCCAGCTCCTACAATGAGCAGTTCTTC
CASSFPGQGAPSSYNEQFF
>14|TRBV19|-|-|TRBJ2-1
TGTGCCAGTCAGAACTGGGGGGATCACAATGAGCAGTTCTTC
CASQNWGDHNEQFF
>15|TRBV7-2|TRBD1|-|TRBJ1-6
TGTGCCAGCAGCTTAGCGAGGGGGCGGAATTCACCCCTCCACTTT
CASSLARGRNSPLHF
>13|TRBV30|TRBD1|-|TRBJ1-4
TGTGCCTGGAGTGCCGAGACAGGGAACAAACTGTTTTTT
CAWSAETGNKLFF
>14|TRBV6-6|TRBD1|-|TRBJ1-5
TGTGCCAGCAGTACCCCGGGACAGTATCAGCCCCAGCATTTT
CASSTPGQYQPQHF
>20|TRBV4-3|-|few|TRBJ1-1
TGCGCCAGCAGCCAAGATTGGGTAGATCGGGGGGCTTCAGAGGGGACTGAAGCTTTCTTT
CASSQDWVDRGASEGTEAFF
>13|TRBV5-1|-|-|TRBJ2-1
TGCGCCAGCAGCTCCAGGGTCCACAATGAGCAGTTCTTC
CASSSRVHNEQFF
>16|TRBV7-2|TRBD2|-|TRBJ2-5
TGTGCCAGCAGCTTCCCTCTGGGGGGGGGTGGAGAGACCCAGTACTTC
CASSFPLGGGGETQYF